One and the same sample provided the 22 T cell receptor beta chains below, sequenced in a study of T cells after yellow fever vaccination. TCRdb recomputed calls from the 5' RACE reads with MiXCR, one row per CDR3 protein. The data hold about 580,000 distinct CDR3 sequences, with less than 20% observed a single time. Specimen: PBMCs, collected 4 to 5 days after the first yellow fever vaccination. These receptors all come from a man in his late teens or twenties who received the YFV17D yellow fever vaccine.

This chain connects TRBV7-9 to TRBJ2-3, with unresolved D. Germline CDR1 and CDR2: SEHNR and FQNEAQ (reference sequence). With 6 bases removed from V and 4 bases from J, the gap between germline ends came to 8 bases. This CDR3 spans 12 amino acids. CDR3 in amino acids: CASSHSPDTQYF. In nucleotides, the CDR3 is TGTGCCAGCAGTCACTCGCCAGATACGCAGTATTTT.

This chain connects TRBV20-1 to TRBJ1-2, with a tentative D call TRBD1 (6 bases). Germline assignment: CDR1 DFQATT and CDR2 SNEGSKA (reference sequence). The V gene lost 3 bases and the J gene lost 8 bases, with 19 bases spanning the gap. The CDR3 has 14 amino acids. In nucleotides, the CDR3 is TGCAGTGCTAGCCTGGACAGAGACTATGAGGGCTACACCTTC. Residues: CSASLDRDYEGYTF.

Here the CDR3 reads CASSLFPDTQYF. Written as DNA, the CDR3 is TGTGCCAGCAGCTTATTTCCCGATACGCAGTATTTT. This chain links TRBV7-2 with TRBJ2-3; D unresolved. Trimming stripped 2 bases from V and 6 bases from J, with 6 bases between. The CDR3 loop spans 12 amino acids. Germline V CDR1 and CDR2: SGHTA, FQGNSA.

V is TRBV4-3 and J is TRBJ1-1; D is undetermined. The V gene's germline CDR1 is LGHNA and CDR2 YSLEER. V lost 1 base, J lost 3 bases, and 6 bases lay in between. CDR3 length: 13 residues. CDR3 DNA sequence: TGCGCCAGCAGCCAAGTATTTTACACTGAAGCTTTCTTT. This gives the protein CASSQVFYTEAFF.

The rearrangement uses TRBV6-5 and TRBJ2-1; either TRBD1 or TRBD2 may fit D (5 bases each). The CDR3 covers 14 residues. V was trimmed by 4 bases and J by 6 bases, leaving 13 bases between them. In germline, CDR1 is MNHEY, CDR2 SVGAGI. CDR3: CASSFLTGTNEQFF. For the CDR3, the DNA is TGTGCCAGCAGTTTTCTAACTGGGACCAATGAGCAGTTCTTC.

This sequence joins TRBV4-1 and TRBJ1-2; D unclear. CDR3 length equals 14 residues. Looked up from germline, CDR1 is MGHRA and CDR2 is YSYEKL. The germline V and J ends were trimmed by 1 base and 5 bases, with 11 bases remaining between them. The CDR3 DNA is TGCGCCAGCAGCCAAGCCCCAGATAGTTATGGCTACACCTTC. Residues: CASSQAPDSYGYTF.

The chain is built from TRBV7-9 and TRBJ2-4; TRBD1 matches 8 bases. The germline V gene encodes CDR1 SEHNR and CDR2 FQNEAQ (reference sequence). The CDR3 covers 16 residues. The ends lost 1 base at V and 1 base at J; junction bases unmatched: 3. CDR3: CASSLGRQGAKNIQYF. Here the CDR3 DNA reads TGTGCCAGCAGCTTAGGACGACAGGGGGCCAAAAACATTCAGTACTTC.

This rearrangement joins TRBV2 to TRBJ2-3; D is ambiguous. This CDR3 spans 8 amino acids. Germline values: CDR1 SNHLY, CDR2 FYNNEI. Deletions cut 7 bases from V and 7 bases from J, with 0 bases between. The CDR3 here is CASNTQYF. The CDR3 coding sequence is TGTGCCAGCAATACGCAGTATTTT.

The chain uses TRBV7-9 and TRBJ1-4; no reliable D call. The CDR3 is 14 amino acids. V lost 1 base to trimming and J lost 6 bases, with 9 bases between them. Looked up from germline, CDR1 is SEHNR and CDR2 is FQNEAQ (reference sequence). The DNA for the CDR3 is TGTGCCAGCAGCTTAGAAAGTGGATATGAAAAACTGTTTTTT. It specifies CASSLESGYEKLFF. The variable domain in full, completed from reference TRBV7-9 and TRBJ1-4, reads DTGVSQNPRHKITKRGQNVTFRCDPISEHNRLYWYRQTLGQGPEFLTYFQNEAQLEKSRLLSDRFSAERPKGSFSTLEIQRTEQGDSAMYLCASSLESGYEKLFFGSGTQLSVL.

The V and J genes are TRBV4-3 and TRBJ1-3; D uncertain. Trimming removed 0 bases at V and 4 bases at J, with 13 bases between. The germline V gene encodes CDR1 LGHNA and CDR2 YSLEER. The CDR3 contains 16 residues. The CDR3 here is CASSQEEHSRGNTIYF. The CDR3 DNA follows: TGCGCCAGCAGCCAAGAGGAGCACTCGAGGGGAAACACCATATATTTT.

The rearrangement uses TRBV20-1 and TRBJ2-7; the D gene is possibly TRBD2 (6 bases). CDR3 length equals 14 residues. Germline V CDR1 and CDR2: DFQATT, SNEGSKA (reference sequence). V was clipped by 3 bases and J by 3 bases, with 15 bases between them. The CDR3 coding sequence is TGCAGTGCTAGTCGTCCGGGACTGTACTACGAGCAGTACTTC. Its protein is CSASRPGLYYEQYF.

The V call is TRBV7-2, the J call TRBJ1-2; D call uncertain. This CDR3 spans 11 amino acids. V gave up 8 bases and J gave up 7 bases, with 11 bases separating them. Germline loops: CDR1 SGHTA, CDR2 FQGNSA. The CDR3 is CASSTNRGYTF. The CDR3 nucleotides are TGTGCCAGCTCAACCAATCGTGGCTACACCTTC. Using reference TRBV7-2 and TRBJ1-2 for the parts outside the CDR3, the full variable domain is GAGVSQSPSNKVTEKGKDVELRCDPISGHTALYWYRQSLGQGLEFLIYFQGNSAPDKSGLPSDRFSAERTGGSVSTLTIQRTQQEDSAVYLCASSTNRGYTFGSGTRLTVV.

This chain joins TRBV7-2 and TRBJ2-2; 9 nucleotides line up with TRBD1. CDR3 size: 15 residues. Germline V gives CDR1 SGHTA, CDR2 FQGNSA. Trimming cost V 6 bases and J 7 bases; bases outside gene matches: 9. Here the CDR3 reads CASSLGTGLVGELFF. The CDR3 DNA is TGTGCCAGCAGTCTTGGGACAGGGCTAGTCGGGGAGCTGTTTTTT.

A few counts support this clonotype. The chain combines TRBV13 with TRBJ2-3; D is unresolved. The CDR3 is made up of 14 amino acids. V lost 0 bases, J lost 4 bases, and 8 bases lay in between. The germline CDR1 and CDR2 sequences are PRHDT and FYEKMQ (reference sequence). The CDR3 here is CASSLGGPADTQYF. The CDR3 bases are TGTGCCAGCAGCTTAGGGGGCCCGGCAGATACGCAGTATTTT.

CDR3 DNA: TGCGCCAGCAGCGAGGGCGACAATCAGCCCCAGCATTTT. Translation: CASSEGDNQPQHF. V gene TRBV5-1 combines with J gene TRBJ1-5; D ambiguous. Germline V gives CDR1 SGHRS, CDR2 YFSETQ. V was shortened by 4 bases and J by 3 bases, with 8 bases between the two germline ends. The CDR3 sequence is 13 residues long. Based on the CDR3 plus reference TRBV5-1 and TRBJ1-5, the full variable domain is KAGVTQTPRYLIKTRGQQVTLSCSPISGHRSVSWYQQTPGQGLQFLFEYFSETQRNKGNFPGRFSGRQFSNSRSEMNVSTLELGDSALYLCASSEGDNQPQHFGDGTRLSIL.

This clonotype came up many times. The chain combines TRBV7-6 with TRBJ2-5; D gene unclear. V shed 5 bases and J shed 5 bases, with 6 bases lying between them. The CDR3 totals 11 residues. Germline V lookup: CDR1 SGHVS, CDR2 FNYEAQ. The CDR3 reads CASSQMETQYF. The CDR3 DNA reads as TGTGCCAGCAGCCAGATGGAGACCCAGTACTTC.

The chain carries TRBV7-8 and TRBJ2-2; 10 nucleotides align to TRBD2. V was clipped by 4 bases and J by 0 bases; unmatched bases: 5. The germline CDR1 and CDR2 sequences are SGHVS and FQNEAQ. This CDR3 contains 17 residues. CDR3 residues: CASSSIAGGSNTGELFF. In DNA form, the CDR3 reads TGTGCCAGCAGCTCCATAGCGGGGGGATCGAACACCGGGGAGCTGTTTTTT.

This clonotype was found once. The J gene is TRBJ2-3, the V gene TRBV18; 8 nucleotides match TRBD1. CDR3 length equals 16 residues. Germline V lookup: CDR1 KGHSH, CDR2 LQKENI. Trimming removed 5 bases from V and 4 bases from J; junction bases left unmatched: 11. CDR3 region: CASSSPGRGPADTQYF. The CDR3 bases are TGTGCCAGCTCATCCCCCGGCAGGGGGCCAGCAGATACGCAGTATTTT. Full variable domain (outside the CDR3, taken from reference TRBV18 and TRBJ2-3): NAGVMQNPRHLVRRRGQEARLRCSPMKGHSHVYWYRQLPEEGLKFMVYLQKENIIDESGMPKERFSAEFPKEGPSILRIQQVVRGDSAAYFCASSSPGRGPADTQYFGPGTRLTVL.

This clonotype was seen repeatedly, ten times or more. The chain has TRBV4-1 and TRBJ1-1, with a tentative D call TRBD1 (6 bases). Trimming left V 1 base short and J 3 bases short, with 9 bases between. The length of the CDR3 is 14 residues. Germline CDR1 reads MGHRA; CDR2 reads YSYEKL. The CDR3 DNA follows: TGCGCCAGCAGCCAAGGAGACAGGTACACTGAAGCTTTCTTT. Its translation is CASSQGDRYTEAFF.

The rearrangement joins TRBV5-1 to TRBJ2-7, with 10 positions matching TRBD1. The CDR3 is made up of 18 amino acids. V lost 1 base to trimming and J lost 4 bases; unmatched junction nucleotides: 14. Germline values: CDR1 SGHRS, CDR2 YFSETQ. CDR3 in amino acids: CASSLYGQGVLNIYEQYF. CDR3 bases: TGCGCCAGCAGCTTGTACGGACAGGGGGTGCTCAATATATACGAGCAGTACTTC.

This clonotype appeared a few times. J is TRBJ2-7 and V is TRBV3-1, with D possibly matching TRBD1 (6 bases). V was shortened by 1 base and J by 3 bases, with 19 bases between the two germline ends. The CDR3 length is 17 residues. Germline V gene data show CDR1 as LGHDT and CDR2 as YNNKEL (reference sequence). The CDR3 sequence is CASSQAFGRGPHYEQYV. CDR3 sequence (DNA): TGTGCCAGCAGCCAAGCTTTTGGCAGGGGCCCACACTACGAGCAGTACGTC.

This chain links TRBV29-1 with TRBJ1-3; D gene uncertain. Looked up from germline, CDR1 is SQVTM and CDR2 is ANQGSEA. The CDR3 has 14 amino acids. Trimming left V 6 bases short and J 4 bases short, with 16 bases between. The CDR3 DNA follows: TGCAGCGTCCAGGATCCGGCGGGGGGAAACACCATATATTTT. It specifies CSVQDPAGGNTIYF.